This T cell receptor beta chain was sequenced during a study of tumor and adjacent non-tumor tissue in lung cancer. Study information: Patients comprised 12 adenocarcinoma, a couple of squamous cell carcinoma and 1 small cell lung cancer. Aged about 31 to 80 years, patients included fewer than 11 men and roughly five women with stage I to III disease.

Three rounds of nested PCR, following a modified ARM-PCR protocol, produced the TCRbeta library. TCRdb itself ran the multiplex PCR reads through MiXCR, one entry per CDR3 protein. This sample yields about 66,000 distinct CDR3 sequences, of which roughly 72% are seen a single time; 25% to 30% belongs to the top ten. RNA was extracted from bulk tissue without any cell sorting. Study-wide findings and caveats: Normal lung showed higher cumulative top 100 clone frequency than tumor.

Note on this clonotype: What it binds is unknown. One end of the junction is discordant with germline, which a read error may explain.

The sequenced sample was lung tumor tissue. The TCR sequence derives from a man aged 55 to 70 with non-small cell lung cancer.

This CDR3 reads CASSQSDRPYEQYF. The CDR3 coding sequence is TGTGCCAGCAGTCAATCGGACAGACCCTACGAGCAGTATTTC. The chain recombines TRBV6-5 with TRBJ2-7; D perhaps matches TRBD1 (6 bases). Germline V lookup: CDR1 MNHEY, CDR2 SVGAGI. The CDR3 totals 14 residues.